This T cell receptor (beta chain) was profiled in a study of blood T cell repertoires in COVID-19. Study summary: COVID-19 samples, acute and convalescent, were from the United States, Italy and Spain. PBMCs, B-cell-depleted T cells, or T cells provided the cDNA or gDNA that made up the material.

As originally analysed: Quantification of nucleated cells was approximated via reference gene primer amplification. Profiling relied on immunoSEQ multiplex PCR, and the TCRdb table lists in-frame clones only, not all of them. V, J and clone size were drawn from that table, and D and trimming were deduced from the DNA. The table records approximately 210,000 clones, about 86% of them present only once. The CDR3 has 14 residues. Germline CDR1 reads MNHEY; CDR2 reads SVGAGI. The ends lost 2 bases at V and 7 bases at J; junction bases unmatched: 4. The chain has TRBV6-5 and TRBJ1-1; 10 bases agree with TRBD1. Material: peripheral blood. This clonotype was sampled from a man aged 18 to 29 with active or convalescent COVID-19. This CDR3 reads CASSYLGQGVEAFF. CDR3 bases: TGTGCCAGCAGTTACCTTGGACAGGGGGTTGAAGCTTTCTTT.